This T cell receptor (beta chain) was identified in a study of T cell responses to AZD1222 COVID-19 vaccine. In the case of this clone: The antigen remains unidentified.

Whole-study results and caveats: A mostly white British donor set with more females was recruited, and clonal diversity was possibly underestimated. Just a handful of AZD1222 recipients were seropositive at baseline. Two AZD1222 doses significantly raised spike-specific TCR breadth and depth over controls.

CDR3 size: 18 residues. The method was immunoSEQ multiplex PCR; TCRdb's version includes in-frame clones alone and lacks a portion of them. In the table there are roughly 180,000 clones, around 86% of which are singletons. The TCR comes from an adult in good health. This chain uses TRBV21-1 with TRBJ2-7; TRBD2 is the table's D call and was not checked against the DNA. TRBV21-1 is deemed a pseudogene. The sequences come from peripheral blood, collected on day 0 of MenACWY control vaccination. The DNA for the CDR3 is TGTGCCAGCAGCAAGCTTCCTGGGCCGGGACTAGTAGGGGGCGAGCAGTACTTC. Translating gives CASSKLPGPGLVGGEQYF.